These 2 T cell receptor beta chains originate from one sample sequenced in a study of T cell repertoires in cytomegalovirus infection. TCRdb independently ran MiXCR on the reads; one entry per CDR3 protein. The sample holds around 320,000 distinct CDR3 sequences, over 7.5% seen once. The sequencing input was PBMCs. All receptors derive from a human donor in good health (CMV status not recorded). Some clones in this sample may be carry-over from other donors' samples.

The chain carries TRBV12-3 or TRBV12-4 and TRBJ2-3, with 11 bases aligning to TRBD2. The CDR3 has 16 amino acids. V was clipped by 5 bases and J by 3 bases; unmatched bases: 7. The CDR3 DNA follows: TGTGCCAGCAGTATCGGTAGCGGGGGGGCGACAGATACGCAGTATTTT. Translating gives CASSIGSGGATDTQYF.

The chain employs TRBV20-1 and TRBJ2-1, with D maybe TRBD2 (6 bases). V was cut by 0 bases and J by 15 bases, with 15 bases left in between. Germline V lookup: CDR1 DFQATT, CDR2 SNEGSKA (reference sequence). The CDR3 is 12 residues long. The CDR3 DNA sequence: TGCAGTGCTAGAGATTCGGGGCGGGAAGCGTTCTTC. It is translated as CSARDSGREAFF.